Following are 18 T cell receptor beta chains from one sample sequenced in a study of T cell responses to AZD1222 COVID-19 vaccine listed by TCRdb under 2021. This specimen's time point label, interpreted: baseline before first vaccination. Sample treatment or condition, as interpreted from the label and publication: meningococcal conjugate vaccine given as trial control. Library prep was done by the immunoSEQ multiplex PCR assay. Here the immuneACCESS table is served through TCRdb, limited to in-frame sequences with V and J called. Missing clones are a known gap in these copies; in checked studies unresolved V genes cover under half, and the rest lacks a known reason. The sample records about 160,000 clones, 90% to 95% of which are singletons. Jointly, the top ten make up around 4.5% of the sample. The sample in question was peripheral blood, obtained on day 0 of MenACWY control vaccination. The receptor set was obtained from an adult in good health.

J is TRBJ2-1 and V is TRBV7-2, with TRBD2 identical over 9 bases. Germline V CDR1 and CDR2: SGHTA, FQGNSA. V gave up 2 bases and J gave up 9 bases; unmatched junction bases: 8. The length of the CDR3 is 15 residues. Written as DNA, the CDR3 is TGTGCCAGCAGCTTAAGGCGGGAGGGCCGGGGTGAGCAGTTCTTC. It translates to CASSLRREGRGEQFF. The full variable domain, rest sourced from reference TRBV7-2 and TRBJ2-1, is GAGVSQSPSNKVTEKGKDVELRCDPISGHTALYWYRQSLGQGLEFLIYFQGNSAPDKSGLPSDRFSAERTGGSVSTLTIQRTQQEDSAVYLCASSLRREGRGEQFFGPGTRLTVL.

The chain carries TRBV11-2 and TRBJ1-5, with D possibly TRBD1 on 5 matching bases. Germline V gives CDR1 SGHAT, CDR2 FQNNGV. The V end lost 1 base, the J end lost 0 bases, and 7 bases lay between the germline ends. CDR3 length: 15 amino acids. This chain's CDR3 is CASSLGTHSNQPQHF. The CDR3 nucleotides are TGTGCCAGCAGCTTAGGGACACATAGCAATCAGCCCCAGCATTTT.

This chain uses TRBV28 with TRBJ2-1; D unresolved. CDR1 is MDHEN, CDR2 SYDVKM, per germline. V was trimmed by 7 bases and J by 0 bases, leaving 10 bases between them. This CDR3 has 14 residues. The CDR3 region has the DNA TGTGCCAGCAAAACCGTCCCCTCCTACAATGAGCAGTTCTTC. Translating gives CASKTVPSYNEQFF.

The V and J genes are TRBV6-5 and TRBJ2-1, with 10 bases identical to TRBD2. After removal of 7 bases from V and 10 bases from J, the junction contained 4 bases not matched to a gene. Germline V gene data show CDR1 as MNHEY and CDR2 as SVGAGI. The CDR3 covers 12 residues. CDR3 protein: CASKTSGWEQFF. The CDR3 region has the DNA TGTGCCAGCAAGACTAGCGGGTGGGAGCAGTTCTTC.

The genes are TRBV7-2 and TRBJ2-7, with 12 bases lining up with TRBD2. V trimming: 7 bases; J trimming: 3 bases; junction bases outside the gene matches: 4. The CDR3 length is 14 residues. The germline V gene encodes CDR1 SGHTA and CDR2 FQGNSA. CDR3 residues: CASKGLAGHYEQYF. In nucleotides, the CDR3 is TGTGCCAGCAAAGGACTAGCGGGACACTACGAGCAGTACTTC.

The V and J genes are TRBV19 and TRBJ1-2; 11 positions match TRBD1. The germline CDR1 and CDR2 sequences are LNHDA and SQIVND (reference sequence). The CDR3 sequence is 15 residues long. Losses at the gene ends were 4 bases for V and 6 bases for J; bases not matched to a gene: 7. CDR3 nucleotide sequence: TGTGCCAGTAGTACGCCGGGACAGGGGGTCGATGGCTACACCTTC. Its translation: CASSTPGQGVDGYTF.

The chain couples TRBV5-1 to TRBJ2-3; D is ambiguous. Germline CDR1 is SGHRS and CDR2 is YFSETQ. The CDR3 sequence is 12 residues long. Trimming took 4 bases from V and 3 from J, leaving 6 bases between them. The CDR3 DNA reads as TGCGCCAGCAGCCCCCGAACAGATACGCAGTATTTT. It yields the protein CASSPRTDTQYF. The whole variable domain, filled in from reference TRBV5-1 and TRBJ2-3, reads KAGVTQTPRYLIKTRGQQVTLSCSPISGHRSVSWYQQTPGQGLQFLFEYFSETQRNKGNFPGRFSGRQFSNSRSEMNVSTLELGDSALYLCASSPRTDTQYFGPGTRLTVL.

This clone was observed a single time. The chain links TRBV19 to TRBJ2-5; D not resolved. The germline V gene has CDR1 LNHDA and CDR2 SQIVND (reference sequence). The CDR3 loop spans 16 amino acids. The ends were cut back, 1 base at V and 0 bases at J, with 12 bases in the middle. CDR3 loop: CASSIVGRPDQETQYF. CDR3 nucleotide sequence: TGTGCCAGTAGTATAGTAGGCAGACCCGACCAAGAGACCCAGTACTTC.

As regards this clone: Relative to the germline gene, one junction end is altered; a read error may explain this. This chain uses TRBV5-1 with TRBJ2-3; 11 bases map to TRBD1. Germline V gene lookup returns CDR1 SGHRS and CDR2 YFSETQ. CDR3 length: 17 amino acids. CDR3 amino acids: CARSRKEGGQGADTQYF. The CDR3 DNA reads TGCGCCCGCAGCCGCAAGGAGGGGGGACAGGGGGCAGATACGCAGTATTTT.

The chain employs TRBV30 and TRBJ1-2, with 7 bases lining up with TRBD1. The CDR3 is 15 amino acids. The junction had 13 bases not matched to a gene; V was cut back by 2 bases and J by 7 bases. Germline lookup yields CDR1 GTSNPN and CDR2 SVGIG (reference sequence). The CDR3 DNA follows: TGTGCCTGGAGTACCTCCTTTGTAGGGGGCGCTGGCTACACCTTC. Translated: CAWSTSFVGGAGYTF.

The chain is built from TRBV7-6 and TRBJ1-4, with unresolved D. The CDR3 consists of 15 residues. Germline V gives CDR1 SGHVS, CDR2 FNYEAQ. With 1 base removed from V and 8 bases from J, the gap between germline ends came to 14 bases. The CDR3 is CASSLELSLGEKLFF. CDR3 DNA: TGTGCCAGCAGCTTAGAACTCTCCCTGGGGGAAAAACTGTTTTTT.

The chain joins TRBV19 to TRBJ1-6; 7 nucleotides align to TRBD1. Per germline, CDR1 LNHDA and CDR2 SQIVND (reference sequence). The trim removed 5 bases at V and 4 bases at J, leaving 5 bases unmatched. This CDR3 is 15 amino acids long. The CDR3 nucleotides read TGTGCCAGTAGTGCCGACAGGGCATATAATTCACCCCTCCACTTT. It codes for CASSADRAYNSPLHF.

The genes are TRBV18 and TRBJ2-7; 7 bases fit TRBD1. The germline gives CDR1 KGHSH, CDR2 LQKENI. After removal of 3 bases from V and 0 bases from J, the junction contained 8 bases not matched to a gene. The CDR3 has 16 amino acids. The CDR3 sequence: CASSPLGQLTSYEQYF. Written as DNA, the CDR3 is TGTGCCAGCTCACCCCTGGGACAGCTAACCTCCTACGAGCAGTACTTC. The whole variable domain, remainder taken from reference TRBV18 and TRBJ2-7, is NAGVMQNPRHLVRRRGQEARLRCSPMKGHSHVYWYRQLPEEGLKFMVYLQKENIIDESGMPKERFSAEFPKEGPSILRIQQVVRGDSAAYFCASSPLGQLTSYEQYFGPGTRLTVT.

The V gene is TRBV19, the J gene TRBJ1-2, with 7 nucleotides matching TRBD1. CDR1 is LNHDA, CDR2 SQIVND, per germline (reference sequence). The V segment lost 6 bases and the J segment 7 bases; nucleotides outside the gene matches: 8. The CDR3 totals 13 residues. The CDR3 DNA is TGTGCCAGTAGAGAAACTGGACAGGTTGGCTACACCTTC. This encodes CASRETGQVGYTF.

The V and J genes are TRBV7-2 and TRBJ2-1; D is undetermined. This CDR3 region has 14 residues. Germline CDR1 and CDR2: SGHTA and FQGNSA. The germline V and J ends were trimmed by 5 bases and 7 bases, with 15 bases remaining between them. The CDR3 bases are TGTGCCAGCAGCCCCGGGCCCCCGGTGAATGAGCAGTTCTTC. This codes for CASSPGPPVNEQFF.

The CDR3 reads CASSLNRVNTEAFF. In nucleotides, the CDR3 is TGTGCCAGCAGCTTAAACAGGGTGAACACTGAAGCTTTCTTT. The chain recombines TRBV7-2 with TRBJ1-1; the D gene is possibly TRBD1 (6 bases). This CDR3 is 14 amino acids long. The germline V and J ends were trimmed by 2 bases and 0 bases, with 7 bases remaining between them. From germline, CDR1 is SGHTA and CDR2 FQGNSA.

This sequence joins TRBV27 and TRBJ2-7; no reliable D call. Germline-derived CDR1 and CDR2 are MNHEY and SMNVEV (reference sequence). This CDR3 contains 14 residues. Trimming shortened V by 3 bases and J by 7 bases, and 16 bases separated the two germline ends. The CDR3 DNA is TGTGCCAGCAGTTTTGAAGGAAGGCTAGGGGAGCAGTACTTC. Translated: CASSFEGRLGEQYF.

This clone was seen just once. The genes are TRBV28 and TRBJ1-1, with TRBD1 identical over 8 bases. The germline CDR1 and CDR2 sequences are MDHEN and SYDVKM. With 6 bases clipped from V and 4 bases from J, the junction kept 7 bases outside the gene matches. This CDR3 comprises 14 residues. In DNA, the CDR3 is TGTGCCAGCAGGGGTGACAGGGGTGTCACTGAAGCTTTCTTT. Amino acid sequence: CASRGDRGVTEAFF.